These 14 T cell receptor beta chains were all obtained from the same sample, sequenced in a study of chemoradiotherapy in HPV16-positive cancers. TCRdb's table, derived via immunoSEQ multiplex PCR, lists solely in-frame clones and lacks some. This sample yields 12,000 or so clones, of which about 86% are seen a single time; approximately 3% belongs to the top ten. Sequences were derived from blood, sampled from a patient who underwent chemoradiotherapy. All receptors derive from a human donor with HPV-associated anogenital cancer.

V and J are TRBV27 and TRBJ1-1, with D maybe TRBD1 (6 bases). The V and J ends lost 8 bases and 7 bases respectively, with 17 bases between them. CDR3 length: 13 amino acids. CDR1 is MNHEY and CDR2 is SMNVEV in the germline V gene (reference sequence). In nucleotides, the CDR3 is TGTGCCAGCTTCCCTTGGGGGGGCATTGAAGCTTTCTTT. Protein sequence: CASFPWGGIEAFF.

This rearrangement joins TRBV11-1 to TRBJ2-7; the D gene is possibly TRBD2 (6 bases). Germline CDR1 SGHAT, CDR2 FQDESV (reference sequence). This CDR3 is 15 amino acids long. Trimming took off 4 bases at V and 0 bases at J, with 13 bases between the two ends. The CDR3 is CASSSRLGGSYEQYF. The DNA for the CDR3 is TGTGCCAGCAGCTCCCGTCTGGGGGGCTCCTACGAGCAGTACTTC. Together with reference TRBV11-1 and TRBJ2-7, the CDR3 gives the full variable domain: EAEVAQSPRYKITEKSQAVAFWCDPISGHATLYWYRQILGQGPELLVQFQDESVVDDSQLPKDRFSAERLKGVDSTLKIQPAELGDSAMYLCASSSRLGGSYEQYFGPGTRLTVT.

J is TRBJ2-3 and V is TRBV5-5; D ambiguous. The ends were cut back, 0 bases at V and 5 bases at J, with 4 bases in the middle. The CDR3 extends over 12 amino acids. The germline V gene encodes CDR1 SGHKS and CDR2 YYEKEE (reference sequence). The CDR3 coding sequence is TGTGCCAGCAGCTTGGGAGGAGATACGCAGTATTTT. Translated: CASSLGGDTQYF.

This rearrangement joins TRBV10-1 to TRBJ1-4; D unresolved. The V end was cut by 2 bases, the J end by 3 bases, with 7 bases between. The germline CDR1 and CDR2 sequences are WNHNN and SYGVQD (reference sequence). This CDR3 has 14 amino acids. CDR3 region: CASSEGTSNEKLFF. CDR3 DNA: TGCGCCAGCAGTGAGGGCACATCTAATGAAAAACTGTTTTTT.

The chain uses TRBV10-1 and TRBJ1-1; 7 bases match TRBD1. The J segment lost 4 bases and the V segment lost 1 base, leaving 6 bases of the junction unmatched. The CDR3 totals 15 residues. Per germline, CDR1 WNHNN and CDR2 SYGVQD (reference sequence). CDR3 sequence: CASSEYTNRGTEAFF. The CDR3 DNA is TGCGCCAGCAGTGAGTATACTAACAGGGGCACTGAAGCTTTCTTT.

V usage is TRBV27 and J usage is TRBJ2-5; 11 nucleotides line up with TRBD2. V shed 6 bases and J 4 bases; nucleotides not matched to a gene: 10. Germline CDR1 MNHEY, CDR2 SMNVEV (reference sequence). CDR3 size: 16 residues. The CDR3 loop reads CASSLLAGATRETQYF. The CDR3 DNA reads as TGTGCCAGCAGCCTACTAGCGGGGGCTACACGAGAGACCCAGTACTTC.

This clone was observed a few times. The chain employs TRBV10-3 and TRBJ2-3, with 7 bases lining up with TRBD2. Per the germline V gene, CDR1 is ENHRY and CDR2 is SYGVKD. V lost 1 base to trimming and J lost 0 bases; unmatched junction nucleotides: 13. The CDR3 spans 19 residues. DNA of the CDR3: TGTGCCATCAGTGAGTGGCCCCCTGGGGGAGGGACTAGCACAGATACGCAGTATTTT. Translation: CAISEWPPGGGTSTDTQYF.

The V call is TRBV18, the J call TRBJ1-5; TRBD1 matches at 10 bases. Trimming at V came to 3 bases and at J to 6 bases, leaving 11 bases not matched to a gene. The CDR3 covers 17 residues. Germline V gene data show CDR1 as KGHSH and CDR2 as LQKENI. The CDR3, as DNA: TGTGCCAGCTCACCCCAACCGGGACAGGGGACCGGTCAGCCCCAGCATTTT. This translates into CASSPQPGQGTGQPQHF.

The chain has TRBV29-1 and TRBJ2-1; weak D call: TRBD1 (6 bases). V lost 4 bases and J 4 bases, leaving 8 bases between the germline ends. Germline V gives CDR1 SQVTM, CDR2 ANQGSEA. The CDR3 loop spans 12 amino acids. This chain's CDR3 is CSVGQGYNEQFF. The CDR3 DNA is TGCAGCGTTGGGCAGGGGTACAATGAGCAGTTCTTC.

This CDR3 is CASSLTGGPNEKLFF. CDR3 nucleotides: TGTGCCAGCAGCTTAACCGGAGGTCCCAATGAAAAACTGTTTTTT. The V gene is TRBV7-6, the J gene TRBJ1-4, with D unresolved. The V gene lost 2 bases and the J gene lost 5 bases, with 12 bases spanning the gap. Germline V gene data show CDR1 as SGHVS and CDR2 as FNYEAQ. CDR3 length: 15 amino acids.

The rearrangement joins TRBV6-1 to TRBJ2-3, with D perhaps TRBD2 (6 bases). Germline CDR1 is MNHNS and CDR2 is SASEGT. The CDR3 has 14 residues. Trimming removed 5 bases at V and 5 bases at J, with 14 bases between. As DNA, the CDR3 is TGTGCCAGCAGTCGGGGGTCTTCAGGAGATACGCAGTATTTT. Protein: CASSRGSSGDTQYF.

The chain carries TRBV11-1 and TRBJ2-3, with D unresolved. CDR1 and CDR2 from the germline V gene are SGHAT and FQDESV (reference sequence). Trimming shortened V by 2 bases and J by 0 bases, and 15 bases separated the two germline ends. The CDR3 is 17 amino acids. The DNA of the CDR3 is TGTGCCAGCAGCTTACGTGGAACAGTAACTAGCACAGATACGCAGTATTTT. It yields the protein CASSLRGTVTSTDTQYF.

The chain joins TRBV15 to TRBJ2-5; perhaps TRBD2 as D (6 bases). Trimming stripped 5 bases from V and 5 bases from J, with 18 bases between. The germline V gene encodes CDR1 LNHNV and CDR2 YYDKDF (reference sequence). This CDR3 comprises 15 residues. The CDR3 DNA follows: TGTGCCACCAGCCCAGGCGGAGGGTTTGGTGAGACCCAGTACTTC. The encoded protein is CATSPGGGFGETQYF.

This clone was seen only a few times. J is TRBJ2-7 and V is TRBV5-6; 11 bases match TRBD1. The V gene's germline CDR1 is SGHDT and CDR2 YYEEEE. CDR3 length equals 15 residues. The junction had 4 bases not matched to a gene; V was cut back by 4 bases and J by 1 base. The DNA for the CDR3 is TGTGCCAGCAGCGCCGGGACAGGGGGTTCCTACGAGCAGTACTTC. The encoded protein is CASSAGTGGSYEQYF.